The rows below give T cell receptor beta chains drawn from one sample of a study of cytomegalovirus exposure and HLA in healthy donors. Method: immunoSEQ multiplex PCR; TCRdb's copy keeps in-frame clones and lacks some. The sample includes about 160,000 clones, just under 75% of them seen just once. Material for sequencing was PBMCs. The receptors derive from a woman under 30 in good health and CMV-seronegative. Each CDR3 is given without its conserved first and last residue.

v_call cdr3_aa
TRBV5-1 ASSPTSGGKNEQF
TRBV10-3 AISETGSQDMAF
TRBV5-6 ASSAGRDFRSPKNIQY
TRBV4-3 ASSQEGTGGSGYT
TRBV4-1 ASSQDRKTGNTIY
TRBV13 ASSFLQGPNYGYT
TRBV14 ASSQDRRLAPLGTQY
TRBV5-5 ASTPTGGNEQF
TRBV18 ASSPFRQETQY
TRBV5-4 ASSSQAGGRYTGELF
TRBV6-5 ASRRDTYQPQH
TRBV5-4 ASSLGAGGAYEQY
TRBV4-2 ASSQREGRTDTQY
TRBV11-3 ASREETSLGYT
TRBV16 ASSQSPRTGGLLSNQPQH
TRBV7-8 ASRTLAANTGELF
TRBV5-1 ASSRGTGANVLT
TRBV10-2 ASGDGGNYGYT
TRBV18 ASSHSGTPYSNQPQH
TRBV7-6 ASSRTLDRIDEQY
TRBV7-9 ASSLGTANTEAF
TRBV6-6 ASSYFQGQGPYEQY
TRBV7-8 ASSLDRATDTQY
TRBV4-3 ASSQGTGEEQY
TRBV27 ASSGSNYSPLH
TRBV28 ASRNRGGAYEQY
TRBV7-8 ASSSRGIGSNQPQH
TRBV7-9 ASSLESGSTEAF
TRBV19 ASSIPGTRLRGQF
TRBV11-2 ASSLGNTGVGNEQF
TRBV15 ATSRLGTGTGEQY
TRBV5-1 ASSFGTSGRRNTGELF
TRBV5-6 ASSFRRAHEQF